The clone carrying this T cell receptor (beta chain) was seen more than once but under ten times. This record comes from a study of early T cells in non-severe SARS-CoV-2 infection. Tagging with unique molecular identifiers was applied to individual cDNA molecules. TCRdb re-derived calls from the 5' RACE reads in MiXCR, one entry per CDR3 protein. This table holds 87,000 or so distinct CDR3 sequences, roughly 15% found once. The V gene lost 6 bases and the J gene lost 2 bases, with 13 bases spanning the gap. The CDR3 is 14 residues long. Germline lookup yields CDR1 LNHDA and CDR2 SQIVND (reference sequence).

This receptor was identified in an adult who was a healthcare worker with PCR-confirmed SARS-CoV-2 infection or an uninfected control (not recorded which). Input material: whole blood. This chain uses TRBV19 with TRBJ1-1; D might be TRBD1 (5 bases). Here the CDR3 reads CASRPWGGNTEAFF. CDR3 coding DNA: TGTGCCAGTAGACCCTGGGGGGGAAACACTGAAGCTTTCTTT.